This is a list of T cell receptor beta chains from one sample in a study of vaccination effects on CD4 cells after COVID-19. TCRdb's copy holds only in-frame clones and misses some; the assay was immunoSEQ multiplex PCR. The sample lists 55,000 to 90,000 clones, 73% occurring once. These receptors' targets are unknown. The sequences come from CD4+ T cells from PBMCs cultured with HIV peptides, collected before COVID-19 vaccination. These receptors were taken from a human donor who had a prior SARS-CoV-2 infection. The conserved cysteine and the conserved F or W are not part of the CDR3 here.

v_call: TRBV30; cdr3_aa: AWSAQRFSYNSPLH
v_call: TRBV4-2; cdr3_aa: ASSQEGAGWGGYT
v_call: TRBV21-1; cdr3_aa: ASSPQPPAQGALQY
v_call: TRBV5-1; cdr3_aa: ASSLNGGDETQY
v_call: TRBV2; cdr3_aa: ASVGPTGTGELF
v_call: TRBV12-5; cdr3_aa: ASGLRGRDEQF
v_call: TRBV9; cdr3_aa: ASSVGGEPYEQY
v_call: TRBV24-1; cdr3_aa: ATSEAGTGIQPQH
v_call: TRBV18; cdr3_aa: ASSKSDTETQY
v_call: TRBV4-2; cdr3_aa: ASSQEWRLGGYEQY
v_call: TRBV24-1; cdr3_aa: ATSGGQGIYNEQF
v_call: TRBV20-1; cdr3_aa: SASSYRGNEQF
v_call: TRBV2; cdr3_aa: ASSDQGSDTQY
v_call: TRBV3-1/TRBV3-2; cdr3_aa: ASSLEPRAKNIQY
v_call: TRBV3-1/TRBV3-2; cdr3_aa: ASSPRQYSYNEQF
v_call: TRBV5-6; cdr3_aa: ASSLLSGSPYEQY
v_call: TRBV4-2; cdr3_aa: ASSQEAGTTSYEQY
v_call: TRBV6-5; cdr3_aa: ASSYRQGAWGYT
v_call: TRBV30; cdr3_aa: AWTLGTSGSGDTQY
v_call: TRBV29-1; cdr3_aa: SGRQGYTGELF
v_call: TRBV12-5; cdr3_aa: ASGLGQSTDTQY
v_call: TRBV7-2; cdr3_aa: ASSAGLSPATDTQY
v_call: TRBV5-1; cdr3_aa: ASTPFFRGSGRRNEQF
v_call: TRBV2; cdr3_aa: ASSEVKGGYTEAF
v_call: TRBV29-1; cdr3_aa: SAKDRVANEQF
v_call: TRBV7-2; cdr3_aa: ASSYILTSGYEQY
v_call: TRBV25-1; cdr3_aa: ASSDSGQPQAWYEQY
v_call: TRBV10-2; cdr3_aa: ASSITGIQPQH
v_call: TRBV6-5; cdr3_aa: ASSRGQLNTGELF
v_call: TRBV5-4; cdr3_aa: ASSKYSGQGLSGELF
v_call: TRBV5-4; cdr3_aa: ASSLTPSTDTQY
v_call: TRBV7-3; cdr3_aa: ASSPDGNTDTQY
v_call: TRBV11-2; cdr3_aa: ASSLPGAGSYNSPLH
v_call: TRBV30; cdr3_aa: AWEASGRAKNIQY
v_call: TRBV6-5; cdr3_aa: ASRERGGLGNEQF
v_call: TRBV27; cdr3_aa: ASSLEGLAGGPRWEDTQY
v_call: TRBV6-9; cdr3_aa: AIQGGNEKLF
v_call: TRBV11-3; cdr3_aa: ASSLSGANVLT
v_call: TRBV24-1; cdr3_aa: ATSDPRTDGETQY
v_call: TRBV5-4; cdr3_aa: ASSRSGGALTDTQY
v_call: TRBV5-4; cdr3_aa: ASSSQGPPGELF
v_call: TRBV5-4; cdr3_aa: ASSYKQGSPEAF
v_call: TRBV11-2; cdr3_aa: ASSSTGYTEAF
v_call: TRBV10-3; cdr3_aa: AKSRGNTDTQY
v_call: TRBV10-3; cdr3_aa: AISEPNRGIKRGYT
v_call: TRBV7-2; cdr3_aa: ASSLGASYTEAF
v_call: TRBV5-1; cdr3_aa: ASSTTAQGPANYGYT
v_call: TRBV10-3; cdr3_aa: ATRHGDPYEQY
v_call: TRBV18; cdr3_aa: ASSPPDGRGLYEQY
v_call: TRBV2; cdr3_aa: ASRTGTVNIQY